This TCR beta chain was recovered during a study of blood T cell repertoires in COVID-19. The CDR3 contains 14 residues. Germline values: CDR1 SGHDT, CDR2 YYEEEE. Trimming pared 0 bases from V and 3 bases from J, leaving 7 bases between. Assay: immunoSEQ multiplex PCR; the TCRdb copy retains only in-frame clones and omits some. In the table there are some 240,000 clones, roughly 84% of which are singletons. This TCR was sampled from a man aged 45-65 years who had recovered from COVID-19. The sequenced material came from PBMCs or T cells enriched from blood (not recorded which). The V and J genes are TRBV5-6 and TRBJ1-5; no clear D. This CDR3 reads CASSLGHNNQPQHF. Here the CDR3 DNA reads TGTGCCAGCAGCTTGGGACACAACAATCAGCCCCAGCATTTT. Combining the CDR3 with reference TRBV5-6 and TRBJ1-5 gives the whole variable domain DAGVTQSPTHLIKTRGQQVTLRCSPKSGHDTVSWYQQALGQGPQFIFQYYEEEERQRGNFPDRFSGHQFPNYSSELNVNALLLGDSALYLCASSLGHNNQPQHFGDGTRLSIL.